This T cell receptor (beta chain) originates from a study of blood T cell repertoires in COVID-19. In the study overall: Material from acute and convalescent COVID-19 was sourced from the United States, Italy and Spain. T cells, B-cell-depleted T cells, or PBMCs provided the cDNA or gDNA that served as material.

The CDR3 loop spans 17 amino acids. V was clipped by 2 bases and J by 6 bases, with 20 bases between them. Germline V gene sequence: CDR1 SGHRS, CDR2 YFSETQ. How the authors handled the data: Using reference gene primer amplification, nucleated cell counts were estimated. Assay used: immunoSEQ multiplex PCR; TCRdb lists only in-frame clones, some missing. V, J and clone size derive from that table, while D and trimming were established from the DNA sequence. Of 30,000 to 45,000 clones in the sample, roughly 90% were seen once. This chain links TRBV5-1 with TRBJ2-2; D is perhaps TRBD1 (6 bases). The sample was peripheral blood. This TCR was recovered from a man in his sixties or seventies with acute or convalescent COVID-19. The CDR3 sequence: CASSFLQGPSMPGELFF. CDR3 nucleotides: TGCGCCAGCAGCTTCCTACAGGGACCCTCGATGCCCGGGGAGCTGTTTTTT.